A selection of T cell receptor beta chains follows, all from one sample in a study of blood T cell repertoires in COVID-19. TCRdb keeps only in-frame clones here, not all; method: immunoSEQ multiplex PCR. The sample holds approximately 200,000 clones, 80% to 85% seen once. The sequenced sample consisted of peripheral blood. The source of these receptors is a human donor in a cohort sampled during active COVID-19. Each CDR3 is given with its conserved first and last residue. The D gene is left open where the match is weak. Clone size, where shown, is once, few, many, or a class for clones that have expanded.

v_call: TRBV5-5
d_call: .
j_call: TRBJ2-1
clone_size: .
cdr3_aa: CASSFVLARYNEQFF
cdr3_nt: TGTGCCAGCAGCTTCGTCCTAGCGCGATACAATGAGCAGTTCTTC

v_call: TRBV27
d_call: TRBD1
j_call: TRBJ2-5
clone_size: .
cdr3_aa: CASGKGAGETQYF
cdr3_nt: TGTGCCAGCGGCAAGGGGGCTGGAGAGACCCAGTACTTC

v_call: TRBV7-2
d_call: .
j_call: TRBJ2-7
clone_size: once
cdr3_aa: CASSLQHYEQYF
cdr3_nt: TGTGCCAGCAGCTTACAACACTACGAGCAGTACTTC

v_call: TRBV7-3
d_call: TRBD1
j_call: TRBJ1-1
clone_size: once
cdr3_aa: CASSLSLTGARVRDTEAFF
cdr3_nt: TGTGCCAGCAGCTTAAGTCTTACAGGGGCGCGAGTCCGCGACACTGAAGCTTTCTTT

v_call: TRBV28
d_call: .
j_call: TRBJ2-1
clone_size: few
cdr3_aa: CASSFPRWQALTYNEQFF
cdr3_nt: TGTGCCAGCAGTTTCCCCCGCTGGCAGGCGCTCACCTACAATGAGCAGTTCTTC

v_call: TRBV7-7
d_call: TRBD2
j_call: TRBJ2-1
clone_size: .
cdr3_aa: CASSLGLVGNEQFF
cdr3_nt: TGTGCCAGCAGCCTTGGACTAGTCGGCAATGAGCAGTTCTTC

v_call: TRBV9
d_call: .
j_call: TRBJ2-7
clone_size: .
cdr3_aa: CASSVDITDYEQYF
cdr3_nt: TGTGCCAGCAGCGTTGACATTACCGACTACGAGCAGTACTTC

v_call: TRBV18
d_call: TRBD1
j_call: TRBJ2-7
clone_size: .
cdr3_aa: CASSPVTGGSVHEQYF
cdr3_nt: TGTGCCAGCTCACCCGTCACAGGGGGATCGGTTCACGAGCAGTACTTC

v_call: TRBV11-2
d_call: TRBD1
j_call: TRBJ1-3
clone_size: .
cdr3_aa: CASSPRTGVGNTIYF
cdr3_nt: TGTGCCAGCAGCCCCCGGACAGGGGTAGGAAACACCATATATTTT

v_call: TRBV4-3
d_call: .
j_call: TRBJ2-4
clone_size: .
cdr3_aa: CASSQALVIAENIQYF
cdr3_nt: TGCGCCAGCAGCCAAGCGCTGGTGATAGCGGAAAACATTCAGTACTTC

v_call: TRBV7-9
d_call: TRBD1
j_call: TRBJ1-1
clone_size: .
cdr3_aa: CASSPSGTGATEAFF
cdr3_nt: TGTGCCAGCAGCCCGTCCGGGACAGGGGCCACTGAAGCTTTCTTT

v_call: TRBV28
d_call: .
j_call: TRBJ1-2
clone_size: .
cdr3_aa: CASSLRGKSNYGYTF
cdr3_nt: TGTGCCAGCAGTTTGCGGGGAAAATCTAACTATGGCTACACCTTC

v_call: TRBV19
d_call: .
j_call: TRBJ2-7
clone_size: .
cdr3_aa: CASRQGFEQYF
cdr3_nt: TGTGCCAGTAGACAGGGTTTCGAGCAGTACTTC

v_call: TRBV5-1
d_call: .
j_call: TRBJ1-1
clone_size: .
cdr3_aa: CASSLSGSLYITEAFF
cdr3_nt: TGCGCCAGCAGCTTATCAGGGTCCCTTTACATCACTGAAGCTTTCTTT

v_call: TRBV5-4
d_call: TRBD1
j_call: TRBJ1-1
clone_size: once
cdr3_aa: CASSRGQGEGTEAFF
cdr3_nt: TGTGCCAGCAGCCGCGGACAGGGGGAGGGCACTGAAGCTTTCTTT

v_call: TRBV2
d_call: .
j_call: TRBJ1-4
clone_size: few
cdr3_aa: CASRAVSQEKLFF
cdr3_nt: TGTGCCAGCAGGGCCGTATCACAGGAAAAACTGTTTTTT

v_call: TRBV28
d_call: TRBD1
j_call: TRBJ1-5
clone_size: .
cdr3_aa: CASSLFPGDRGGQPQHF
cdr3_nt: TGTGCCAGCAGTTTGTTCCCTGGAGACAGGGGAGGGCAGCCCCAGCATTTT

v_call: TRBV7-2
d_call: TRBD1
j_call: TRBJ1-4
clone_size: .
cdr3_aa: CASSLRMTGGTEKLFF
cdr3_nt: TGTGCCAGCAGCTTGCGAATGACAGGGGGCACTGAAAAACTGTTTTTT

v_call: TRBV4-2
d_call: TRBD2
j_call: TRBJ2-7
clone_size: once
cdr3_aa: CASSQDRGRADLEQYF
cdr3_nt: TGTGCCAGCAGCCAAGATCGAGGGAGGGCCGACCTCGAGCAGTACTTC

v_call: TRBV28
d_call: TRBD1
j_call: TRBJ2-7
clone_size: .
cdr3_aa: CASSNSGTGTHEQYF
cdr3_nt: TGTGCCAGCAGCAATTCCGGGACAGGGACACACGAGCAGTACTTC

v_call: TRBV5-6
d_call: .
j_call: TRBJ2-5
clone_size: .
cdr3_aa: CASSLIAGEETQYF
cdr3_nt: TGTGCCAGCAGCTTGATCGCCGGGGAAGAGACCCAGTACTTC

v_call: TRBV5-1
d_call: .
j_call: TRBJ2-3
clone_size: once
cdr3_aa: CASSRHSTSSTDTQYF
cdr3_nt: TGCGCCAGCAGCCGCCACTCCACCTCTAGCACAGATACGCAGTATTTT

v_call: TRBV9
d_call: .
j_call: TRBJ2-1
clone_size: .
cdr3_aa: CASSGTQMLVNEQFF
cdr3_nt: TGTGCCAGCAGCGGGACTCAGATGTTAGTCAATGAGCAGTTCTTC

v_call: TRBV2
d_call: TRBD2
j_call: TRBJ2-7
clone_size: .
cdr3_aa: CASSVGRISYEQYF
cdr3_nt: TGTGCCAGCAGTGTCGGGAGGATATCCTACGAGCAGTACTTC

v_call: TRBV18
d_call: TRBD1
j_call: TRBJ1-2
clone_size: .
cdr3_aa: CASSPTDREGYTF
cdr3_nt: TGTGCCAGCTCACCTACGGACAGGGAGGGCTACACCTTC

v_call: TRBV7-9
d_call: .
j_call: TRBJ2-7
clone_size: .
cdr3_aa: CASRSGESYEQYF
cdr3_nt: TGTGCCAGCAGATCAGGGGAGTCCTACGAGCAGTACTTC

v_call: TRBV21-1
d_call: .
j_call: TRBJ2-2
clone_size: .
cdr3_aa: CASSNDRGTGELFF
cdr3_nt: TGTGCCAGCAGCAACGACAGGGGGACCGGGGAGCTGTTTTTT

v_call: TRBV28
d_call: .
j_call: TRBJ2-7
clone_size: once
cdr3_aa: CASTPARGSYEQYF
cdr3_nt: TGTGCCAGCACTCCCGCCAGGGGATCATACGAGCAGTACTTC

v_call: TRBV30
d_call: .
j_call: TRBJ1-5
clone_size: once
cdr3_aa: CAWSDRVRQPQHF
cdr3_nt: TGTGCCTGGAGTGACCGGGTGCGTCAGCCCCAGCATTTT

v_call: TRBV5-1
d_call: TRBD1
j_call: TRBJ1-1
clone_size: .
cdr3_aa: CASSAGQGTEAFF
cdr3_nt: TGCGCCAGCAGCGCGGGACAGGGGACTGAAGCTTTCTTT

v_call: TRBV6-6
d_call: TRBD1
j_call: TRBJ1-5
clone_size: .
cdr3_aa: CASSYSGQGAYQPQHF
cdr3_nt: TGTGCCAGCAGTTACTCGGGACAGGGGGCCTATCAGCCCCAGCATTTT

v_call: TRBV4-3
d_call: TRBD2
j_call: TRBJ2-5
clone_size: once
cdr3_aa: CASSVRSGNQETQYF
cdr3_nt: TGCGCCAGCAGCGTCCGTAGCGGGAACCAAGAGACCCAGTACTTC

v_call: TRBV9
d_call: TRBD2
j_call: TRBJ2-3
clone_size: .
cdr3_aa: CASSVAPSTSGTDTQYF
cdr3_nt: TGTGCCAGCAGCGTAGCCCCCTCGACTAGCGGCACAGATACGCAGTATTTT

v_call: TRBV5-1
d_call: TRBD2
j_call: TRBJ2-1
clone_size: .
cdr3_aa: CASSPRTSGIIEQFF
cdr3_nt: TGCGCCAGCAGCCCTAGGACTAGCGGGATCATTGAGCAGTTCTTC

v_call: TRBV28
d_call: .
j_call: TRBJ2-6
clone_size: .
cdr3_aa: CASSWGLRAGANVLTF
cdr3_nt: TGTGCCAGCAGTTGGGGACTCCGGGCTGGGGCCAACGTCCTGACTTTC

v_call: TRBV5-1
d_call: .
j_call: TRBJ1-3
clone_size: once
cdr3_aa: CASSPDRGNTIYF
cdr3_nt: TGCGCCAGCAGCCCGGACAGAGGAAACACCATATATTTT

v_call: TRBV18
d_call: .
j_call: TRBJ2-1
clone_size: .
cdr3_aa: CASSPAGVFNEQFF
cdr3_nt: TGTGCCAGCTCACCGGCAGGGGTTTTCAATGAGCAGTTCTTC

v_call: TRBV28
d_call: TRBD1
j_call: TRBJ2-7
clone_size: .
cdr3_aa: CASSLPDRVGEQYF
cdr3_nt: TGTGCCAGCAGTTTACCGGACAGGGTGGGGGAGCAGTACTTC

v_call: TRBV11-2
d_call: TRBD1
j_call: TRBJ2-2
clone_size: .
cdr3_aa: CASSLRPGQGHTGELFF
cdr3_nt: TGTGCCAGCAGCTTAAGGCCGGGACAGGGGCACACCGGGGAGCTGTTTTTT

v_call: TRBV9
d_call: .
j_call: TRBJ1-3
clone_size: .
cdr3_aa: CASSADTNTIYF
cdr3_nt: TGTGCCAGCAGCGCGGACACAAACACCATATATTTT

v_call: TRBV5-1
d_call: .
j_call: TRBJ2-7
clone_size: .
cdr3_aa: CASSLSTGLSYEQYF
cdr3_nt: TGCGCCAGCAGCTTGTCCACAGGCCTCTCCTACGAGCAGTACTTC

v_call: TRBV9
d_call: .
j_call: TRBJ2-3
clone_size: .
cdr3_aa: CASSAAGGTTDTQYF
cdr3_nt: TGTGCCAGCAGCGCCGCGGGCGGGACCACAGATACGCAGTATTTT

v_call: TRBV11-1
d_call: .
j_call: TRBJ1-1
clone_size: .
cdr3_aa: CASSFGGGVTEAFF
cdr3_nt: TGTGCCAGCAGCTTTGGGGGAGGAGTCACTGAAGCTTTCTTT

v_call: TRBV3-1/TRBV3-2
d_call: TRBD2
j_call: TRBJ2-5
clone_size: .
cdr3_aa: CASSPESSGIFSETQYF
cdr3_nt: TGTGCCAGCAGTCCTGAGTCTAGCGGGATTTTCTCGGAGACCCAGTACTTC

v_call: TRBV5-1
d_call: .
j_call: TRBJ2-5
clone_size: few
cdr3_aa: CASSERTGKEETQYF
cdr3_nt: TGCGCCAGCAGCGAGAGAACGGGGAAGGAAGAGACCCAGTACTTC

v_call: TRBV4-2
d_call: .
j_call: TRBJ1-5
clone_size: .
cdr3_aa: CASSQDRRAHSNQPQHF
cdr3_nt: TGTGCCAGCAGCCAAGATAGGCGGGCGCATAGCAATCAGCCCCAGCATTTT

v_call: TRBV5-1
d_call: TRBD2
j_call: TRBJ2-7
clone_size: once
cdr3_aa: CASSLASGSYEQYF
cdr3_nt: TGCGCCAGCAGCTTGGCTAGCGGGAGCTACGAGCAGTACTTC

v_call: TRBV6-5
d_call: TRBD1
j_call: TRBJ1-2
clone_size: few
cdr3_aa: CASSGTAHNYGYTF
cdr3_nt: TGTGCCAGCAGCGGGACAGCTCATAACTATGGCTACACCTTC

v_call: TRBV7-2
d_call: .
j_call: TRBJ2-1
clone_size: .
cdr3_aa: CASSQSGGFNEQFF
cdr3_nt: TGTGCCAGCAGCCAATCGGGTGGCTTCAATGAGCAGTTCTTC

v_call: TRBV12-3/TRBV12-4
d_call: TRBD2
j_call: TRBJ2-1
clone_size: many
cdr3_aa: CASRTSEREQFF
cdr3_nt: TGTGCCAGCCGGACTAGCGAGCGTGAGCAGTTCTTC

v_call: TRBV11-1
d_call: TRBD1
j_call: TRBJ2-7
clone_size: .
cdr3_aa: CASSLGQGISYEQYF
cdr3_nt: TGTGCCAGCAGCCTGGGACAGGGAATATCCTACGAGCAGTACTTC